The rows below give T cell receptor beta chains drawn from one sample of a study of CD8 T cells in cerebrospinal fluid in Alzheimer's disease. Reprocessing the 10x single-cell sequencing reads, TCRdb reports a single entry for every CDR3 protein and omits DNA. Its clone listing holds some 1,100 distinct CDR3 sequences. Sequencing was done on a sample of cerebrospinal fluid. These receptors were taken from a human donor with Parkinson's disease. Both conserved end residues are part of each CDR3. The size of a clone is reported for some rows only, either as once, few or many, or as a class for expanded clones.

CDR3 protein: CATTRGGNNYGYTF
V gene: TRBV28
J gene: TRBJ1-2
clone size: NA

CDR3 protein: CASSYSGTGDEQYF
V gene: TRBV6-5
J gene: TRBJ2-7
clone size: large

CDR3 protein: CASSPMTANSYEQYF
V gene: TRBV7-6
J gene: TRBJ2-7
clone size: medium-sized

CDR3 protein: CASSLYTTAGRNEQYF
V gene: TRBV5-6
J gene: TRBJ2-7
clone size: medium-sized

CDR3 protein: CASSMGLADPYEQYF
V gene: TRBV28
J gene: TRBJ2-7
clone size: medium-sized

CDR3 protein: CASSLDSLSGNTIYF
V gene: TRBV5-1
J gene: TRBJ1-3
clone size: medium-sized

CDR3 protein: CASSAQGMVTEAFF
V gene: TRBV12-3/TRBV12-4
J gene: TRBJ1-1
clone size: medium-sized

CDR3 protein: CASSPPPSGVSQYF
V gene: TRBV18
J gene: TRBJ2-3
clone size: medium-sized

CDR3 protein: CASSLETVGSPLHF
V gene: TRBV5-1
J gene: TRBJ1-6
clone size: medium-sized

CDR3 protein: CASSRGGSGEGNQPQHF
V gene: TRBV4-1
J gene: TRBJ1-5
clone size: large

CDR3 protein: CASSEGSYNSPLHF
V gene: TRBV27
J gene: TRBJ1-6
clone size: medium-sized

CDR3 protein: CAISRQTNSPLHF
V gene: TRBV10-3
J gene: TRBJ1-6
clone size: NA

CDR3 protein: CSVNGKNSEAFF
V gene: TRBV29-1
J gene: TRBJ1-1
clone size: NA

CDR3 protein: CASSYSGRGPGGANVLTF
V gene: TRBV6-5
J gene: TRBJ2-6
clone size: medium-sized

CDR3 protein: CASSPGGYGYTF
V gene: TRBV27
J gene: TRBJ1-2
clone size: medium-sized

CDR3 protein: CASSIGSPTAGGFYEQYF
V gene: TRBV19
J gene: TRBJ2-7
clone size: large

CDR3 protein: CASSIRPGANTEAFF
V gene: TRBV19
J gene: TRBJ1-1
clone size: medium-sized

CDR3 protein: CSVEHIEATQYF
V gene: TRBV29-1
J gene: TRBJ2-5
clone size: medium-sized

CDR3 protein: CSVVRPGSGELFF
V gene: TRBV29-1
J gene: TRBJ2-2
clone size: medium-sized

CDR3 protein: CASSWELDTQYF
V gene: TRBV5-1
J gene: TRBJ2-3
clone size: large

CDR3 protein: CASNPGTVETQYF
V gene: TRBV6-1
J gene: TRBJ2-5
clone size: medium-sized

CDR3 protein: CASSQCLREKDSNEQFF
V gene: TRBV23-1
J gene: TRBJ2-1
clone size: medium-sized

CDR3 protein: CASSPEGLGNQPQHF
V gene: TRBV18
J gene: TRBJ1-5
clone size: NA

CDR3 protein: CASRIRGIASEKLFF
V gene: TRBV19
J gene: TRBJ1-4
clone size: NA

CDR3 protein: CSARDPSGSSYNEQFF
V gene: TRBV20-1
J gene: TRBJ2-1
clone size: medium-sized

CDR3 protein: CASSGWRGGRYEQYF
V gene: TRBV25-1
J gene: TRBJ2-7
clone size: medium-sized

CDR3 protein: CASNRGERRYGYTF
V gene: TRBV19
J gene: TRBJ1-2
clone size: medium-sized

CDR3 protein: CASSQGRNEKLFF
V gene: TRBV7-2
J gene: TRBJ1-4
clone size: large

CDR3 protein: CASSPTYLAGVNTGELFF
V gene: TRBV7-2
J gene: TRBJ2-2
clone size: medium-sized

CDR3 protein: CASSESRHTQYF
V gene: TRBV2
J gene: TRBJ2-3
clone size: medium-sized

CDR3 protein: CASSLIVGGYTF
V gene: TRBV11-2
J gene: TRBJ1-2
clone size: large

CDR3 protein: CSVEEVRGYEQYF
V gene: TRBV29-1
J gene: TRBJ2-7
clone size: NA

CDR3 protein: CASSHATGGGYEQYF
V gene: TRBV4-1
J gene: TRBJ2-7
clone size: large

CDR3 protein: CASSEGQPDLEQYF
V gene: TRBV6-1
J gene: TRBJ2-7
clone size: medium-sized

CDR3 protein: CSARQGNTEAFF
V gene: TRBV20-1
J gene: TRBJ1-1
clone size: medium-sized